Listed below are T cell receptor beta chains from one sample, sequenced in a study of T cell repertoires in cytomegalovirus infection. From the reads, TCRdb called clonotypes with MiXCR, one entry per CDR3 protein. The sample yields about 680,000 distinct CDR3 sequences, 20% to 25% seen once. The source material was CD8+ T cells from PBMCs. These receptors came from a human donor in good health (CMV status not recorded). Some clones in this sample may be carry-over from other donors' samples. The CDR3 runs from the conserved cysteine through the conserved F or W. A D gene is named only where the DNA matches it firmly. Expanded clones are given a class, and other clones once, few, many or no size at all.

j_gene: TRBJ2-4; abundance: many; d_gene: .; v_gene: TRBV28; CDR3nt: TGTGCCAGCAGCAGCCCCGGACAGGCGGGGGACATTCAGTACTTC; CDR3aa: CASSSPGQAGDIQYF
j_gene: TRBJ2-5; abundance: many; d_gene: TRBD1; v_gene: TRBV2; CDR3nt: TGTGCCAGCATTGGGGGACAGGAACAAGAGACCCAGTACTTC; CDR3aa: CASIGGQEQETQYF
j_gene: TRBJ1-4; abundance: .; d_gene: .; v_gene: TRBV20-1; CDR3nt: TGCAGTGCTAGGGGAAAAATTCTTGGGGAAAAACTGTTTTTT; CDR3aa: CSARGKILGEKLFF
j_gene: TRBJ2-1; abundance: .; d_gene: .; v_gene: TRBV7-9; CDR3nt: TGTGCCAGCAGCATAGGGACAATGAATGAGCAGTTCTTC; CDR3aa: CASSIGTMNEQFF
j_gene: TRBJ1-5; abundance: many; d_gene: TRBD1; v_gene: TRBV10-3; CDR3nt: TGTGCCATCAGTGAAGGGGGCGCGCAGCCCCAGCATTTT; CDR3aa: CAISEGGAQPQHF
j_gene: TRBJ2-4; abundance: .; d_gene: .; v_gene: TRBV15; CDR3nt: TGTGCCACCAGCAGAGTAGGGGTAGCCAAAAACATTCAGTACTTC; CDR3aa: CATSRVGVAKNIQYF
j_gene: TRBJ2-1; abundance: many; d_gene: .; v_gene: TRBV6-5; CDR3nt: TGTGCCAGCAGTTACTCCCAGGGTTGGGCGGGTGGGAATGAGCAGTTCTTC; CDR3aa: CASSYSQGWAGGNEQFF
j_gene: TRBJ1-1; abundance: few; d_gene: .; v_gene: TRBV2; CDR3nt: TGTGCCAGCAGCGCCGGGCATAAACTCGGTGAAGCTTTCTTT; CDR3aa: CASSAGHKLGEAFF
j_gene: TRBJ2-1; abundance: many; d_gene: .; v_gene: TRBV27; CDR3nt: TGTGCCAGCAGTTCCGAAGTTGACATCTACAATGAGCAGTTCTTC; CDR3aa: CASSSEVDIYNEQFF
j_gene: TRBJ1-1; abundance: many; d_gene: .; v_gene: TRBV7-8; CDR3nt: TGTGCCAGCACCCTAAGGCATCCGAACACTGAAGCTTTCTTT; CDR3aa: CASTLRHPNTEAFF
j_gene: TRBJ1-1; abundance: few; d_gene: .; v_gene: TRBV28; CDR3nt: TGTGCCAGCAGTCTGTCGCCTCCGACCACTGAAGCTTTCTTT; CDR3aa: CASSLSPPTTEAFF
j_gene: TRBJ1-1; abundance: many; d_gene: .; v_gene: TRBV7-9; CDR3nt: TGTGCCAGCAGAGAGGAGAACACTGAAGCTTTCTTT; CDR3aa: CASREENTEAFF
j_gene: TRBJ2-1; abundance: many; d_gene: TRBD2; v_gene: TRBV7-6; CDR3nt: TGTGCCAGCAGCCTTAAGAGCGGGGGAGCACTCTCCTACAATGAGCAGTTCTTC; CDR3aa: CASSLKSGGALSYNEQFF
j_gene: TRBJ1-5; abundance: few; d_gene: TRBD1; v_gene: TRBV7-8; CDR3nt: TGTGCCAGCAGCTTAGTCGTACAGGGGTTTAATCAGCCCCAGCATTTT; CDR3aa: CASSLVVQGFNQPQHF
j_gene: TRBJ2-1; abundance: .; d_gene: TRBD1; v_gene: TRBV29-1; CDR3nt: TGCAGCGTCGCGACAGGGGGCTCCTACAATGAGCAGTTCTTC; CDR3aa: CSVATGGSYNEQFF
j_gene: TRBJ2-7; abundance: .; d_gene: .; v_gene: TRBV7-9; CDR3nt: TGTGCCAGCAGCGGGCCACAGGGCCGAAATCTCAGAGAGCAGTACTTC; CDR3aa: CASSGPQGRNLREQYF
j_gene: TRBJ1-5; abundance: .; d_gene: TRBD1; v_gene: TRBV28; CDR3nt: TGTGCCAGCAGTTTGCCGACAGGGTACAATCAGCCCCAGCATTTT; CDR3aa: CASSLPTGYNQPQHF
j_gene: TRBJ1-4; abundance: few; d_gene: TRBD1; v_gene: TRBV28; CDR3nt: TGTGCCAGCAGTTTAGAAATCGACAGGGGAAATGAAAAACTGTTTTTT; CDR3aa: CASSLEIDRGNEKLFF
j_gene: TRBJ2-3; abundance: many; d_gene: TRBD1; v_gene: TRBV7-2; CDR3nt: TGTGCCAGCAGCCCCCAGGGGGCGGGAGATACGCAGTATTTT; CDR3aa: CASSPQGAGDTQYF
j_gene: TRBJ2-1; abundance: .; d_gene: TRBD1; v_gene: TRBV12-5; CDR3nt: TGTGCTAGTGGTTTTTCTATAAGGGACAGGGATCACAATGAGCAGTTCTTC; CDR3aa: CASGFSIRDRDHNEQFF
j_gene: TRBJ2-3; abundance: .; d_gene: .; v_gene: TRBV5-4; CDR3nt: TGTGCCAGCAGCCCGAACAGGGTTAGGACAGATACGCAGTATTTT; CDR3aa: CASSPNRVRTDTQYF
j_gene: TRBJ1-1; abundance: .; d_gene: .; v_gene: TRBV2; CDR3nt: TGTGCCACTTTAACCGGGACAAAAGCTTTCTTT; CDR3aa: CATLTGTKAFF
j_gene: TRBJ1-1; abundance: .; d_gene: .; v_gene: TRBV7-6; CDR3nt: TGTGCCAGCAGCCCGAGGGGCCGGGAGTACGCTGAAGCTTTCTTT; CDR3aa: CASSPRGREYAEAFF
j_gene: TRBJ2-1; abundance: many; d_gene: TRBD2; v_gene: TRBV7-6; CDR3nt: TGTGCCAGCAGCTTTGGACTAGCGGGGTACAATGAGCAGTTCTTC; CDR3aa: CASSFGLAGYNEQFF
j_gene: TRBJ2-7; abundance: many; d_gene: TRBD1; v_gene: TRBV7-2; CDR3nt: TGTGCCAGCAGCTTTTCCAAGGGACAGGCTAACCTATCCTACGAGCAGTACTTC; CDR3aa: CASSFSKGQANLSYEQYF
j_gene: TRBJ2-1; abundance: .; d_gene: TRBD2; v_gene: TRBV27; CDR3nt: TGTGCCAGCAGGCTAGCGGGGGGGATTGGCTACAATGAGCAGTTCTTC; CDR3aa: CASRLAGGIGYNEQFF
j_gene: TRBJ1-2; abundance: .; d_gene: TRBD1; v_gene: TRBV4-1; CDR3nt: TGCGCCAGCAGCCAAGATCACCCCTTGGACAGGGTACGATATGGCTACACCTTC; CDR3aa: CASSQDHPLDRVRYGYTF
j_gene: TRBJ2-1; abundance: many; d_gene: TRBD1; v_gene: TRBV7-6; CDR3nt: TGTGCCAGCAGCTTGGGACCTCAGGGGGACGAGCAGTTCTTC; CDR3aa: CASSLGPQGDEQFF
j_gene: TRBJ2-1; abundance: .; d_gene: TRBD2; v_gene: TRBV27; CDR3nt: TGTGCCAGCAGTTTAGTCCCAATTCTAGCGGGGAGCAACAATGAGCAGTTCTTC; CDR3aa: CASSLVPILAGSNNEQFF
j_gene: TRBJ1-1; abundance: many; d_gene: .; v_gene: TRBV4-2; CDR3nt: TGTGCCAGCAGCCAAGATTCCGCGAACACTGAAGCTTTCTTT; CDR3aa: CASSQDSANTEAFF
j_gene: TRBJ2-3; abundance: many; d_gene: .; v_gene: TRBV7-8; CDR3nt: TGTGCCAGCAGCTTAGGTCCGCAGGGAGACACAGATACGCAGTATTTT; CDR3aa: CASSLGPQGDTDTQYF
j_gene: TRBJ2-1; abundance: .; d_gene: .; v_gene: TRBV9; CDR3nt: TGTGCCAGCACCCTTGGGGGTGGAAGGACCAATGAGCAGTTCTTC; CDR3aa: CASTLGGGRTNEQFF
j_gene: TRBJ2-1; abundance: few; d_gene: .; v_gene: TRBV7-6; CDR3nt: TGTGCCAGCAGCTTAATGGAAGGTAATGAGCAGTTCTTC; CDR3aa: CASSLMEGNEQFF
j_gene: TRBJ2-7; abundance: .; d_gene: TRBD1; v_gene: TRBV13; CDR3nt: TGTGCCAGCTCGAACCCGGGACAGGGGGACTACGAGCAGTACTTC; CDR3aa: CASSNPGQGDYEQYF
j_gene: TRBJ2-5; abundance: many; d_gene: .; v_gene: TRBV7-6; CDR3nt: TGTGCCAGCAGCTTAGCGGCCTGGCGGGAGACCCAGTACTTC; CDR3aa: CASSLAAWRETQYF
j_gene: TRBJ1-6; abundance: .; d_gene: .; v_gene: TRBV15; CDR3nt: TGTGTCACCAGCATGGGATATTCACCCCTCCACTTT; CDR3aa: CVTSMGYSPLHF
j_gene: TRBJ2-2; abundance: once; d_gene: .; v_gene: TRBV27; CDR3nt: TGTGCCAGCCGTTTAGTACGGACCACCGGGGAGCTGTTTTTT; CDR3aa: CASRLVRTTGELFF
j_gene: TRBJ1-6; abundance: .; d_gene: .; v_gene: TRBV23-1; CDR3nt: TGCGCCAGCAGTCAGACGTCCTATAATTCACCCCTCCACTTT; CDR3aa: CASSQTSYNSPLHF
j_gene: TRBJ2-3; abundance: few; d_gene: .; v_gene: TRBV27; CDR3nt: TGTGCCAGCACCACTGCACGGGGAAGCACAGATACGCAGTATTTT; CDR3aa: CASTTARGSTDTQYF
j_gene: TRBJ2-2; abundance: .; d_gene: .; v_gene: TRBV25-1; CDR3nt: TGTGCCATCCGCCGGTCCACTTTTTTAGGGCGCCTAAAGAACACCGGGGAGCTGTTTTTT; CDR3aa: CAIRRSTFLGRLKNTGELFF
j_gene: TRBJ1-2; abundance: .; d_gene: TRBD1; v_gene: TRBV7-4; CDR3nt: TGTGCCAGCAACTTAGGAGGCAGGGGGCCAGATGGCTACACCTTC; CDR3aa: CASNLGGRGPDGYTF
j_gene: TRBJ2-2; abundance: .; d_gene: .; v_gene: TRBV5-4; CDR3nt: TGTGCCAGCAGCCGCCCGGACGATGACACCGGGGAGCTGTTTTTT; CDR3aa: CASSRPDDDTGELFF
j_gene: TRBJ1-2; abundance: few; d_gene: .; v_gene: TRBV28; CDR3nt: TGTGCCACTACAAAAACGGGACACAACACCTTC; CDR3aa: CATTKTGHNTF
j_gene: TRBJ2-5; abundance: .; d_gene: TRBD2; v_gene: TRBV24-1; CDR3nt: TGTGCCACCAGTGACCCCGGGACTAGCGGGGGTTCGTACCGAGAGACCCAGTACTTC; CDR3aa: CATSDPGTSGGSYRETQYF
j_gene: TRBJ1-1; abundance: .; d_gene: .; v_gene: TRBV6-2/TRBV6-3; CDR3nt: TGTGCCAGCAGCCGCAGGGCAGTTGAAGCTTTCTTT; CDR3aa: CASSRRAVEAFF
j_gene: TRBJ2-2; abundance: .; d_gene: .; v_gene: TRBV29-1; CDR3nt: TGCAGCGTTGAAAAGCAGGCCGGGGAGCTGTTTTTT; CDR3aa: CSVEKQAGELFF
j_gene: TRBJ2-6; abundance: few; d_gene: TRBD1; v_gene: TRBV29-1; CDR3nt: TGCAGCGTGACAGGGGGGGGCTCTGGGGCCAACGTCCTGACTTTC; CDR3aa: CSVTGGGSGANVLTF
j_gene: TRBJ2-2; abundance: .; d_gene: .; v_gene: TRBV6-5; CDR3nt: TGTGCCAGCAGTTACTCTTCGGGAGGGGAGCTGTTTTTT; CDR3aa: CASSYSSGGELFF
j_gene: TRBJ1-1; abundance: many; d_gene: .; v_gene: TRBV7-9; CDR3nt: TGTGCCAGCAGCGGCTGGGGATCCGGGACCCCATCGAGAGCTTTCTTT; CDR3aa: CASSGWGSGTPSRAFF
j_gene: TRBJ1-2; abundance: .; d_gene: TRBD1; v_gene: TRBV10-3; CDR3nt: TGTGCCATCAAGGTGGGGACAGGGGTCCTTGACTATGGCTACACCTTC; CDR3aa: CAIKVGTGVLDYGYTF
j_gene: TRBJ1-1; abundance: .; d_gene: .; v_gene: TRBV29-1; CDR3nt: TGCAGCGTCAACAGGAACACTGAAGCTTTCTTT; CDR3aa: CSVNRNTEAFF
j_gene: TRBJ2-5; abundance: few; d_gene: .; v_gene: TRBV27; CDR3nt: TGTGCCAGCAGTTTATTCGACGCCGGGGGTCTGGAGACCCAGTACTTC; CDR3aa: CASSLFDAGGLETQYF
j_gene: TRBJ2-2; abundance: many; d_gene: TRBD1; v_gene: TRBV10-3; CDR3nt: TGTGCCACAGACAGGGGCAAACAGAACACCGGGGAGCTGTTTTTT; CDR3aa: CATDRGKQNTGELFF
j_gene: TRBJ1-1; abundance: .; d_gene: .; v_gene: TRBV6-2/TRBV6-3; CDR3nt: TGTGCCAGCAGTATCGAGGCAGGGAACGCTTTCTTT; CDR3aa: CASSIEAGNAFF
j_gene: TRBJ1-5; abundance: many; d_gene: .; v_gene: TRBV15; CDR3nt: TGTGCCACCAGCAGGGAGAGTTATAGCAATCAGCCCCAGCATTTT; CDR3aa: CATSRESYSNQPQHF
j_gene: TRBJ1-2; abundance: few; d_gene: .; v_gene: TRBV4-2; CDR3nt: TGTGCCAGCAGCCAAGGCGCAGGGAGGGATGGCTACACCTTC; CDR3aa: CASSQGAGRDGYTF